This T cell receptor beta chain was captured by sequencing in a study of cytomegalovirus exposure and HLA in healthy donors. Findings of the study overall: The tendency of first-cohort TCR clusters to co-occur in the 120 or so validation repertoires was identified by a subsequent analysis.

Measured with immunoSEQ multiplex PCR; TCRdb has only the in-frame clones, and not every one. The sample has hundreds of thousands of clones, around 87% seen once; the top ten hold roughly 1.2%. This clone was observed a single time. Its specificity is not known. V trimming: 7 bases; J trimming: 4 bases; junction bases outside the gene matches: 9. This CDR3 is built from 15 residues. CDR1 and CDR2 from the germline V gene are LNHDA and SQIVND (reference sequence). Material: PBMCs. The gene calls are TRBV19 and TRBJ1-5; 8 bases map to TRBD1. The clonotype comes from a woman in her thirties in good health and CMV-seropositive. CDR3 nucleotide sequence: TGTGCCAGTACCCCAGGGGGCCCCTCGAATCAGCCCCAGCATTTT. Translating it yields CASTPGGPSNQPQHF.